The T cell receptor beta chain described here comes from a study of T cell repertoires in cytomegalovirus infection. Notes on the study in general: Clonotypes of TCR beta that were HLA-C-restricted and CMV-specific dominated the ex vivo response.

Turning to this clonotype: Antigen: not known.

TCRdb re-called the reads with MiXCR, one entry per CDR3 protein. Here the sample spans about 700,000 distinct CDR3 sequences, roughly 36% being singletons. Between the trimmed V and J ends, which lost 1 base and 9 bases, there was a span of 20 bases. The CDR3 extends over 16 amino acids. CDR1 SGHTA and CDR2 FQGNSA come from the germline V gene. Specimen: cultured PBMCs, collected from culture after CMV antigen stimulation. The receptor was derived from a human donor in good health (CMV status not recorded). Some clones in this sample may be carry-over from other donors' samples. The chain employs TRBV7-2 and TRBJ2-3; the D gene is possibly TRBD2 (7 bases). CDR3 residues: CASSLVARGPLETQYF. CDR3 DNA sequence: TGTGCCAGCAGCTTAGTCGCGCGGGGGCCCCTGGAGACGCAGTATTTT.